Described below is a single T cell receptor beta chain sequence and its context. There is no known antigen for this receptor. The input lacks base qualities; no much larger clone sits a single base away. Receptors were amplified or captured by PCR. The instrument was an Illumina HiSeq 2500. Unique molecular identifiers were incorporated into TCR beta cDNA libraries to reduce PCR and sequencing biases. Per 1 to 10 million input T cells, roughly 0.5 million cDNA molecules were obtained, such that each molecule approximated one T cell. Patient libraries were prepared and sequenced with the same protocol used for the earlier healthy control dataset. Within a given batch, samples were prepared together, multiplexed and sequenced on the same HiSeq lane. In the original analysis: MIGEC was used to process the raw barcoded reads, and molecular identifier groups with only a single read were discarded before consensus assembly and CDR3 extraction. VDJtools was used for post-analysis of the clonotype tables, with diversity normalized by down-sampling every dataset to the smallest sample size. To correct batch-related cross-sample contamination, repertoire overlap clustering matched CDR3 amino acid sequences but not nucleotide sequences. TCRdb reran the public reads through fastp at Q25 and MiXCR, keeping productive beta chains. Each entry is one CDR3 protein sequence, shown with its most common DNA and genes. The V and J calls and clone size come from TCRdb's table, not from the authors' own analysis. The sample table lists roughly 800,000 distinct CDR3 sequences, about 32% of them with a count of one. The ten largest clones add up to approximately 0.6% of the sample.

This entry is derived from a study of post-analysis software for immune sequencing data (dated by TCRdb to the mid-2010s). At the level of the whole study: Recorded disease courses included relapsing-remitting, secondary progressive and progressive-relapsing multiple sclerosis, with some patients lacking subtype annotation. A subset of samples was prepared in parallel using single-end sample barcoding, then pooled and co-amplified after Illumina adapter ligation. Patient repertoires were compared against about a dozen previously published healthy control repertoires from donors aged about 6 to 28 years. Findings and caveats that apply to the study as a whole: Normalized Chao1 diversity was significantly lower in multiple sclerosis patients than controls, suggesting substantial peripheral T-cell clonal expansion. The control group was slightly older than the multiple sclerosis patient group. When samples were clustered directly using the F measure, samples prepared in the same batch co-clustered strongly, which prompted a batch-effect correction. Significantly higher frequencies in patients than in controls were found for about 5 TRBV segments, including TRBV5-6, TRBV5-1 and TRBV20-1.

Including cysteine and phenylalanine, the CDR3 has 14 amino acids. The kept DNA is CDR3 alone, 42 bases in frame from the first base. Relative to germline, V is 4 bases shorter and J is 1 base shorter, with 11 bases between their ends. From the germline V gene, CDR1 is SGDLS and CDR2 is YYNGEE. TCR beta repertoires were profiled from peripheral blood of some 13 young patients with multiple sclerosis to demonstrate the VDJtools post-analysis software. The multiple sclerosis patients were children and adolescents ranging in age from about 6 to 17 years. The sample was blood. The sequence was collected from a girl aged 5-17 years with multiple sclerosis. The chain uses TRBV9 and TRBJ1-1; the D gene remains uncertain. The nucleotide sequence is given as TGTGCCAGCAGCCAACCACCAGGGAACACTGAAGCTTTCTTT. This is translated as CASSQPPGNTEAFF.